The T cell receptor beta chain described here comes from a study of tumor-infiltrating lymphocytes in localized non-small cell lung cancer. Looking at the study overall: Resected tumor was paired with non-adjacent uninvolved lung from the same patient.

CDR3 size: 16 residues. Germline V CDR1 and CDR2: LNHDA, SQIVND (reference sequence). With V trimmed by 6 bases and J by 2 bases, 9 bases remained unmatched. Produced via immunoSEQ multiplex PCR; TCRdb's table is partial and in-frame only. The sample yields about 13,000 clones, about 71% seen once. Regarding this clone: Its matching antigen is unknown.

Regarding the study as a whole: Tumor T-cell fraction was not associated with recurrence-free survival.

The TCR originated in a human donor with non-small cell lung cancer. The V gene is TRBV19, the J gene TRBJ1-5, with 8 bases matching TRBD1. The sequenced sample was lung tumor tissue. The CDR3 nucleotides are TGTGCCAGTAGGTACAGGGGGGAAAGCGGCAATCAGCCCCAGCATTTT. Its protein is CASRYRGESGNQPQHF.